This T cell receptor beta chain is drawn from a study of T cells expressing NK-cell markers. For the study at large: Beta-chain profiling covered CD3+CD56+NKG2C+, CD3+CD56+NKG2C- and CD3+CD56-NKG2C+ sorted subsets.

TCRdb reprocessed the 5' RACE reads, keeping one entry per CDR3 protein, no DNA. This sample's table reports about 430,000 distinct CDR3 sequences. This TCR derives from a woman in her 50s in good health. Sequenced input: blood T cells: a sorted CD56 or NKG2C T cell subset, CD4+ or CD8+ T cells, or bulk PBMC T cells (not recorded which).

The CDR3 protein is CASSQGLLAGGGNEQFF. V and J are TRBV3-1 and TRBJ2-1; checking the TCRdb D call of TRBD2 is not possible without DNA. The CDR3 spans 17 residues. Germline values: CDR1 LGHDT, CDR2 YNNKEL (reference sequence).